Included here is one TCR beta chain sequence, with context. Assay: immunoSEQ multiplex PCR; the TCRdb copy retains only in-frame clones and omits some. This sample has around 300,000 clones; about nine tenths occur once, and the top ten carry 1.7%. Which cohort a participant joined came from the clinical history participants gave. Recovered status applied to Cohort 3 donors who had two consecutive negative PCRs. It also applied to those with clearance or with symptom resolution. This sample is drawn from a study of blood T cell repertoires in COVID-19. Study context: COVID-19 samples, acute and convalescent, were from the United States, Italy and Spain. Sources were T cells, B-cell-depleted T cells, or PBMCs; the material itself was cDNA or gDNA.

The CDR3 runs to 16 residues. V was cut by 2 bases and J by 3 bases, with 15 bases left in between. CDR1 is MNHEY and CDR2 is SMNVEV in the germline V gene (reference sequence). The TCR originated in a woman aged 40 to 50 who had recovered from COVID-19. V is TRBV27 and J is TRBJ2-3; possibly TRBD2 for D (6 bases). Sample: PBMCs or T cells enriched from blood (not recorded which). The CDR3 region has the DNA TGTGCCAGCAGTTTAGGGGCGCTCGGGGGAACAGATACGCAGTATTTT. Protein product: CASSLGALGGTDTQYF.